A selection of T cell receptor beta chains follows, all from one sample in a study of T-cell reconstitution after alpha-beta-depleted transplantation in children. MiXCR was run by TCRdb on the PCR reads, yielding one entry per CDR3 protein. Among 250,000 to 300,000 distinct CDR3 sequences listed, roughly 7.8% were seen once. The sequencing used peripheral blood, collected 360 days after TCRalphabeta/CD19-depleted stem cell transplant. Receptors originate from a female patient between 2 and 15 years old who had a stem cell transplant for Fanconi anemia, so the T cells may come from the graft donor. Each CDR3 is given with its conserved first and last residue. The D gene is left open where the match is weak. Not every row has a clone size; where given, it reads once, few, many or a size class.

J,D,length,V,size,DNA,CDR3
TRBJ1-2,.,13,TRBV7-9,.,TGTGCCAGCAGCTTAGGTCCAGGGTCCGGCTACACCTTC,CASSLGPGSGYTF
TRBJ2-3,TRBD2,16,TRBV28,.,TGTGCCAGCAGACGCGATCGGACTAGCGGGGACGATACGCAGTATTTT,CASRRDRTSGDDTQYF
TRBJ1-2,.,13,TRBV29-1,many,TGCAGCGTTGAGTCCCAGGGCAGCTATGGCTACACCTTC,CSVESQGSYGYTF
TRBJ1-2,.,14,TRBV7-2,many,TGTGCCAGCAGCTTTAACGGGGATGACTATGGCTACACCTTC,CASSFNGDDYGYTF
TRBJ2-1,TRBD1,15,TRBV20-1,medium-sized,TGCAGTGCTAGCCTACTGACGGGACAGGGTTATGAGCAGTTCTTC,CSASLLTGQGYEQFF
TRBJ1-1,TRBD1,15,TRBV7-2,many,TGTGCCAGCAGCTTAACCGGGACAGGAGCCACTGAAGCTTTCTTT,CASSLTGTGATEAFF
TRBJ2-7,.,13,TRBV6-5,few,TGTGCCAGCAGTTCCCACTATACCGGGACACTGAACTTC,CASSSHYTGTLNF
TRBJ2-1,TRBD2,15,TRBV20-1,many,TGCAGTGCCACGCCGACGGGGGGTGCCTACAATGAGCAGTTCTTC,CSATPTGGAYNEQFF
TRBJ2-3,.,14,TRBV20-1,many,TGCAGTGCTAGGGGCCTACCTAGCACAGATACGCAGTATTTT,CSARGLPSTDTQYF
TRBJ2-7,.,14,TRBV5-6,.,TGTGCCAGCAGCTCTGCGGAGAGCTCCTACGAGCAGTACTTC,CASSSAESSYEQYF
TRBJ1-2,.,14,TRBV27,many,TGTGCCAGCAGTTTGTTAGGGGGTGATGATGGCTACACCTTC,CASSLLGGDDGYTF
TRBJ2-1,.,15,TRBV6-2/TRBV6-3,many,TGTGCCAGCAGTTACTCGAGGAGCCCGTGGGATGAGCAGTTCTTC,CASSYSRSPWDEQFF
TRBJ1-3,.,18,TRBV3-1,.,TGTGCCAGCAGCCAAGAGTCACCCAGCCTGAGCTCTGGAAACACCATATATTTT,CASSQESPSLSSGNTIYF
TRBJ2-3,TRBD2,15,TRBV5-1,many,TGCGCCAGCAGCCCTGGACTAGCGAGCACAGATACGCAGTATTTT,CASSPGLASTDTQYF
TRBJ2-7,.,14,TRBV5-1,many,TGCGCCAGCAGCTTGGCGGCAGGGGCAAACGAGCAGTACTTC,CASSLAAGANEQYF
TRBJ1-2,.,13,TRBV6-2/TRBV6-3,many,TGTGCCAGCAGTCCCCATCTCTCCTATGGCTACACCTTC,CASSPHLSYGYTF
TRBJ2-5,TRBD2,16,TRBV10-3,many,TGTGCCATCAGTGAGTCGGGGACTAGCTACCAAGAGACCCAGTACTTC,CAISESGTSYQETQYF
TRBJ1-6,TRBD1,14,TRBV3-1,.,TGTGCCAGCAGTCCCGGGACAGGGGAGTCACCCCTCCACTTT,CASSPGTGESPLHF
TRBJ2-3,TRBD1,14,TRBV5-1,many,TGCGCCAGCAGCCCGGGACAGGCGGCAGATACGCAGTATTTT,CASSPGQAADTQYF
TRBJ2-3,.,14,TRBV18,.,TGTGCCAGCTCACCGGGGGTCGACAGCGATACGCAGTATTTT,CASSPGVDSDTQYF
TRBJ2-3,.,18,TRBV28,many,TGTGCCAGCAGTTTCCCCCAGGGTAGCGGTTCTAGCACAGATACGCAGTATTTT,CASSFPQGSGSSTDTQYF
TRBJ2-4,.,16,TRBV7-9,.,TGTGCCAGCAGCTTGGTTGGGGAGCCGGCCAAAAACATTCAGTACTTC,CASSLVGEPAKNIQYF
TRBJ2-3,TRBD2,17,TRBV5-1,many,TGCGCCAGCAGCTTGATATTGGGACTAGCGAGGGGAGATACGCAGTATTTT,CASSLILGLARGDTQYF
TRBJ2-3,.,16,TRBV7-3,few,TGTGCCAGCAGCAGAACGCGGAGTACTAGCACAGATACGCAGTATTTT,CASSRTRSTSTDTQYF